One sample yielded the 17 T cell receptor beta chains listed below, sequenced in a study of cytomegalovirus exposure and HLA in healthy donors. A multiplex PCR was run with 60 Vbeta primers and 13 Jbeta primers. TCRdb keeps only in-frame clones here, not all; method: immunoSEQ multiplex PCR. There are 45,000 to 60,000 clones in the sample, with less than 4% held by the top ten. The source material was PBMCs. The receptors originated from a male donor in good health and CMV-seronegative.

The chain joins TRBV14 to TRBJ2-7, with 9 positions matching TRBD2. J was trimmed by 4 bases and V by 6 bases; bases with no gene match: 10. CDR1 SGHDN and CDR2 FVKESK come from the germline V gene. The CDR3 extends over 15 amino acids. The CDR3 coding sequence is TGTGCCAGCAGGCTTACCGGGACTAGCAATTACGAGCAGTACTTC. It is translated as CASRLTGTSNYEQYF.

The CDR3 DNA follows: TGTGCCAGCAGCTTAGCGGGGACAGGGGCTCAAGAGCAGTACTTC. Its translation: CASSLAGTGAQEQYF. The genes are TRBV25-1 and TRBJ2-7; 10 nucleotides line up with TRBD1. From germline, CDR1 is MGHDK and CDR2 SYGVNS. This CDR3 has 15 amino acids. Trimming cost V 6 bases and J 7 bases; bases outside gene matches: 12.

This chain joins TRBV11-3 and TRBJ2-2, with 7 bases lining up with TRBD2. V dropped 1 base and J dropped 2; count of bases not matched to a gene: 1. CDR1 is SGHNT, CDR2 YENEEA, per germline. The CDR3 is 15 amino acids. The chain's CDR3 is CASSLGGRNTGELFF. The CDR3 nucleotides are TGTGCCAGCAGCTTAGGCGGGAGAAACACCGGGGAGCTGTTTTTT.

The chain is built from TRBV28 and TRBJ2-1; D call uncertain. V was pared by 1 base and J by 7 bases, with 5 bases between. The CDR3 totals 12 residues. Germline V gene lookup returns CDR1 MDHEN and CDR2 SYDVKM. For the CDR3, the DNA is TGTGCCAGCAGTTTATCCCGGAATGAGCAGTTCTTC. Translated, it gives CASSLSRNEQFF.

This chain links TRBV5-1 with TRBJ2-2; 7 bases match TRBD1. The CDR3 runs to 17 residues. CDR1 is SGHRS and CDR2 is YFSETQ in the germline V gene. With 4 bases clipped from V and 5 bases from J, the junction kept 14 bases outside the gene matches. The CDR3 protein is CASSVVGGAFGTGELFF. CDR3 coding DNA: TGCGCCAGCAGCGTGGTAGGGGGCGCGTTTGGGACCGGGGAGCTGTTTTTT.

The chain uses TRBV1 and TRBJ2-3; TRBD1 is the table's D call, not checked against the DNA. TRBV1 is a recognized pseudogene. The CDR3 totals 16 residues. The CDR3 DNA reads as TGCACCAGCAGCCAGATCAGGGGGCGTAACACAGATACGCAGTATTTT. It encodes CTSSQIRGRNTDTQYF.

The J gene is TRBJ1-6, the V gene TRBV5-5, with D maybe TRBD1 (6 bases). Germline CDR1 reads SGHKS; CDR2 reads YYEKEE (reference sequence). This CDR3 has 17 residues. With 4 bases removed from V and 5 bases from J, the gap between germline ends came to 19 bases. The CDR3, as DNA: TGTGCCAGCAGCCTGGATTTGGGGGCGAGAGATAATTCACCCCTCCACTTT. Translation gives CASSLDLGARDNSPLHF.

The J gene is TRBJ2-3, the V gene TRBV4-2; D is undetermined. The germline CDR1 and CDR2 sequences are LGHNA and YNFKEQ. Trimming took off 1 base at V and 3 bases at J, with 8 bases between the two ends. This CDR3 is built from 14 residues. The CDR3 coding sequence is TGTGCCAGCAGCCAAGTGCAGAGGACAGATACGCAGTATTTT. It yields the protein CASSQVQRTDTQYF.

The rearrangement uses TRBV9 and TRBJ2-1; 7 bases line up with TRBD1. The germline V gene encodes CDR1 SGDLS and CDR2 YYNGEE. Unmatched junction bases numbered 9, after V lost 0 bases and J lost 3 bases. This CDR3 comprises 17 residues. The CDR3 DNA sequence: TGTGCCAGCAGCGTAGCCTGGACAGGAGGAGGCTACAATGAGCAGTTCTTC. It encodes CASSVAWTGGGYNEQFF.

The chain joins TRBV27 to TRBJ2-3, with 10 bases that match TRBD2. The CDR3 is 13 amino acids. Trimming cost V 3 bases and J 12 bases; bases outside gene matches: 6. The germline gives CDR1 MNHEY, CDR2 SMNVEV (reference sequence). For the CDR3, the DNA is TGTGCCAGCAGTTTTGGATTAGCGGGAGGCCAGTATTTT. It translates to CASSFGLAGGQYF.

The J gene is TRBJ2-7, the V gene TRBV6-5, with D perhaps matching TRBD1 (6 bases). Germline CDR1 is MNHEY and CDR2 is SVGAGI. V was cut by 0 bases and J by 6 bases, with 12 bases left in between. The CDR3 sequence is 14 residues long. CDR3 region: CASSYSLQGSEQYF. CDR3 coding DNA: TGTGCCAGCAGTTACTCGCTACAGGGAAGCGAGCAGTACTTC.

The chain combines TRBV6-6 with TRBJ1-1, with D uncertain. Germline loops: CDR1 MNHNY, CDR2 SVGAGI (reference sequence). This CDR3 region has 10 residues. V lost 5 bases and J 4 bases, leaving 2 bases between the germline ends. The CDR3 sequence is CASSRTEAFF. CDR3 nucleotide sequence: TGTGCCAGCAGTCGCACTGAAGCTTTCTTT.

The chain carries TRBV7-6 and TRBJ2-3, with 7 bases aligning to TRBD2. CDR1 is SGHVS, CDR2 FNYEAQ, per germline. The J segment lost 0 bases and the V segment lost 3 bases, leaving 3 bases of the junction unmatched. This CDR3 is built from 15 residues. This CDR3 reads CASSFRRESTDTQYF. The CDR3 region has the DNA TGTGCCAGCAGCTTTCGGCGGGAGAGCACAGATACGCAGTATTTT.

V and J are TRBV10-3 and TRBJ1-5; TRBD1 might be the D (6 bases). The germline V and J ends were trimmed by 2 bases and 5 bases, with 10 bases remaining between them. Germline-derived CDR1 and CDR2 are ENHRY and SYGVKD. This CDR3 is 14 amino acids long. The DNA of the CDR3 is TGTGCCATCAGTGAGGGGACAAGTCATCAGCCCCAGCATTTT. It translates to CAISEGTSHQPQHF.

For the CDR3, the DNA is TGTGCCAGCAGCTTAGATAGGAACACTGAAGCTTTCTTT. Protein: CASSLDRNTEAFF. The rearrangement links TRBV7-8 to TRBJ1-1; D gene unclear. The CDR3 totals 13 residues. V lost 1 base, J lost 1 base, and 4 bases lay in between. Germline assignment: CDR1 SGHVS and CDR2 FQNEAQ.

V usage is TRBV6-1 and J usage is TRBJ1-5; D is perhaps TRBD1 (6 bases). The CDR3 spans 13 residues. V shed 6 bases and J shed 7 bases, with 13 bases lying between them. Per germline, CDR1 MNHNS and CDR2 SASEGT. In DNA form, the CDR3 reads TGTGCCAGCAGCAGAACAGGGATACAGCCCCAGCATTTT. Its translation: CASSRTGIQPQHF.

The chain is built from TRBV4-1 and TRBJ2-2; D gene ambiguous. CDR1 and CDR2 from the germline V gene are MGHRA and YSYEKL. Trimming removed 0 bases from V and 3 bases from J, with 14 bases in between. This CDR3 is 17 amino acids long. For the CDR3, the DNA is TGCGCCAGCAGCCAAGATGGTCCAGGTACTTACACCGGGGAGCTGTTTTTT. It translates to CASSQDGPGTYTGELFF.